This T cell receptor beta chain was observed in a study of shared clonotypes between healthy human individuals. Study-level information: Two women and a few men aged 18 to 49 served as donors.

Turning to this clone: Its antigen is not identified.

CD45RO-negative CD8 cells positively selected for CCR7 made up the naive population, which excluded terminally differentiated effector memory CD45RA+ cells. The assay was immunoSEQ multiplex PCR, and TCRdb's table has in-frame clones only and misses some. In the table there are about 700,000 clones, roughly nine tenths of which are singletons. Germline assignment: CDR1 WSHSY and CDR2 SAAADI. Trimming left V 5 bases short and J 7 bases short, with 5 bases between. The CDR3 contains 11 residues. Whole-study findings and limits: It was observed that around 5% of naive CD4 clonotypes were shared across several donors.

The chain links TRBV10-2 to TRBJ2-2; D remains unclear. The specimen sequenced was naive CD8+ T cells sorted from blood. The source of this sequence is a young man in good health. CDR3 DNA: TGCGCCAGCAGTTCAGGCGGGGAGCTGTTTTTT. Translated: CASSSGGELFF.